The 14 T cell receptor beta chains listed next were all sequenced from one sample in a study of OX40 agonist ivuxolimab in advanced cancers. Assay: immunoSEQ multiplex PCR; the TCRdb copy retains only in-frame clones and omits some. This table has 55,000 to 70,000 clones, 85% to 90% appearing once. Sample: CD4+ or CD8+ T cells sorted from blood, taken in a trial of the OX40 agonist ivuxolimab. These receptors were obtained from an adult with an advanced solid tumor such as melanoma, head and neck, liver or kidney cancer.

This clone has just one count. This sequence joins TRBV6-5 and TRBJ1-5; possibly TRBD1 for D (6 bases). This CDR3 is 13 amino acids long. The germline CDR1 and CDR2 sequences are MNHEY and SVGAGI. The germline V and J ends were trimmed by 6 bases and 5 bases, with 11 bases remaining between them. This CDR3 is CASRGGGDQPQHF. In DNA, the CDR3 is TGTGCCAGCAGAGGAGGGGGAGATCAGCCCCAGCATTTT.

The V and J genes are TRBV5-1 and TRBJ2-1; D remains unclear. The CDR3 spans 13 residues. Trimming removed 4 bases from V and 8 bases from J, with 13 bases in between. The germline V gene encodes CDR1 SGHRS and CDR2 YFSETQ. In nucleotides, the CDR3 is TGCGCCAGCAGCGCCGGGTCGTCGGATGAGCAGTTCTTC. It specifies CASSAGSSDEQFF.

The rearrangement uses TRBV25-1 and TRBJ2-7; TRBD2 matches at 10 bases. The germline gives CDR1 MGHDK, CDR2 SYGVNS. Unmatched junction bases numbered 5, after V lost 6 bases and J lost 6 bases. CDR3 length: 13 residues. In DNA form, the CDR3 reads TGTGCCAGCAGCAAGGCTAGCGGGGGCGAGCAGTACTTC. It specifies CASSKASGGEQYF.

V gene TRBV5-5 combines with J gene TRBJ1-5; D is undetermined. The ends were cut back, 2 bases at V and 0 bases at J, with 3 bases in the middle. The CDR3 is 13 residues long. In germline, CDR1 is SGHKS, CDR2 YYEKEE (reference sequence). CDR3 DNA: TGTGCCAGCAGCTTATCTAGCAATCAGCCCCAGCATTTT. Translated, it gives CASSLSSNQPQHF.

In its sample, this clone was seen many times. This chain uses TRBV27 with TRBJ2-1; tentatively, D is TRBD2 (5 bases). Germline CDR1 MNHEY, CDR2 SMNVEV (reference sequence). V was cut by 3 bases and J by 5 bases, with 11 bases left in between. This CDR3 has 14 residues. The CDR3 DNA follows: TGTGCCAGCAGTTTTACGCAGGAGGACAATGAGCAGTTCTTC. It yields the protein CASSFTQEDNEQFF.

This chain uses TRBV27 with TRBJ1-1; TRBD1 matches at 7 bases. The CDR3 runs 14 residues. The V gene's germline CDR1 is MNHEY and CDR2 SMNVEV (reference sequence). Trimming took 5 bases from V and 1 from J; bases not matched to a gene: 4. The CDR3 loop reads CASSARDRNTEAFF. CDR3 in DNA: TGTGCCAGCAGTGCCCGGGACAGGAACACTGAAGCTTTCTTT.

DNA of the CDR3: TGTGCCAGCAGTTCGAGCGATACGCAGTATTTT. It specifies CASSSSDTQYF. This chain joins TRBV27 and TRBJ2-3; D ambiguous. The CDR3 has 11 residues. The germline CDR1 and CDR2 sequences are MNHEY and SMNVEV (reference sequence). Trimming pared 4 bases from V and 6 bases from J, leaving 5 bases between.

The chain employs TRBV28 and TRBJ1-2; D is undetermined. From germline, CDR1 is MDHEN and CDR2 SYDVKM. The CDR3 runs to 13 residues. With 5 bases removed from V and 0 bases from J, the gap between germline ends came to 7 bases. The CDR3 reads CASSPQANYGYTF. CDR3 sequence (DNA): TGTGCCAGCAGTCCCCAAGCTAACTATGGCTACACCTTC.

The chain uses TRBV7-2 and TRBJ2-5; the D is unclear. CDR1 SGHTA and CDR2 FQGNSA come from the germline V gene. This CDR3 has 13 amino acids. V lost 8 bases, J lost 1 base, and 11 bases lay in between. CDR3 DNA: TGTGCCAGCGGCGGCGGTTCCCAAGAGACCCAGTACTTC. This gives the protein CASGGGSQETQYF.

The chain joins TRBV6-5 to TRBJ1-1; 7 bases are shared with TRBD1. Germline V lookup: CDR1 MNHEY, CDR2 SVGAGI. The CDR3 is 14 amino acids. V lost 5 bases and J lost 3; bases outside the gene matches: 6. In nucleotides, the CDR3 is TGTGCCAGCAGTAGGGACAGACCGTACACTGAAGCTTTCTTT. The encoded protein is CASSRDRPYTEAFF.

V gene TRBV5-4 combines with J gene TRBJ1-2; possible D gene TRBD1, 6 bases. The CDR3 spans 13 residues. V lost 4 bases and J 5 bases, leaving 12 bases between the germline ends. Germline values: CDR1 SGHNT, CDR2 YYREEE (reference sequence). Here the CDR3 reads CASSIDGQYGYTF. The CDR3 DNA is TGTGCCAGCAGCATTGATGGACAGTATGGCTACACCTTC.

This chain uses TRBV30 with TRBJ1-5; D gene unclear. Trimming left V 2 bases short and J 7 bases short, with 12 bases between. Germline V gives CDR1 GTSNPN, CDR2 SVGIG (reference sequence). The CDR3 has 13 residues. As DNA, the CDR3 is TGTGCCTGGAGTCCTGGGGTAGAGCAGCCCCAGCATTTT. Its translation is CAWSPGVEQPQHF.

The rearrangement links TRBV19 to TRBJ2-6; the match to TRBD2 covers 7 bases. J was trimmed by 4 bases and V by 1 base; bases with no gene match: 4. Germline loops: CDR1 LNHDA, CDR2 SQIVND (reference sequence). This CDR3 has 16 amino acids. CDR3 bases: TGTGCCAGTAGTATAGGAGGGAGGGGAGGGGCCAACGTCCTGACTTTC. Encoded protein: CASSIGGRGGANVLTF.

This clone was seen a handful of times. The chain links TRBV19 to TRBJ1-5; D is undetermined. The CDR3 spans 14 residues. The ends were cut back, 5 bases at V and 6 bases at J, with 14 bases in the middle. Looked up from germline, CDR1 is LNHDA and CDR2 is SQIVND (reference sequence). Written as DNA, the CDR3 is TGTGCCAGTAGTGCATGGGCAGCACCTCAGCCCCAGCATTTT. Its translation: CASSAWAAPQPQHF. Looking up the rest from reference TRBV19 and TRBJ1-5 gives the full variable domain: DGGITQSPKYLFRKEGQNVTLSCEQNLNHDAMYWYRQDPGQGLRLIYYSQIVNDFQKGDIAEGYSVSREKKESFPLTVTSAQKNPTAFYLCASSAWAAPQPQHFGDGTRLSIL.